The rows below give T cell receptor beta chains drawn from one sample of a study of T cells in Graves' hyperthyroidism and ophthalmopathy. TCRdb re-called the multiplex PCR reads through MiXCR, storing one row per CDR3 protein. This table has around 300,000 distinct CDR3 sequences, around 13% appearing once. The sequenced sample was blood. The receptors derive from a woman aged 40 to 55 with Graves' ophthalmopathy. Each CDR3 is given with its conserved first and last residue. The D gene is left open where the match is weak. The size field is filled for only some rows; it gives once, few, many or a size class.

CDR3,DNA,V,D,size,J
CAWRRSGLDNQPQHF,TGTGCCTGGAGACGCTCAGGGTTGGACAATCAGCCCCAGCATTTT,TRBV30,-,few,TRBJ1-5
CASSGRRRHGANVLTF,TGTGCCAGCAGCGGACGGAGAAGGCACGGGGCCAACGTCCTGACTTTC,TRBV3-1,-,few,TRBJ2-6
CASSPRTGDSYEQYF,TGTGCCAGCTCACCACGGACTGGGGACTCCTACGAGCAGTACTTC,TRBV18,-,-,TRBJ2-7
CASSARTGPQETQYF,TGTGCCAGCAGCGCCCGAACAGGGCCCCAAGAGACCCAGTACTTC,TRBV7-2,-,many,TRBJ2-5
CSVEDLAGGGSYEQYF,TGCAGCGTTGAGGACTTAGCGGGCGGAGGGTCCTACGAGCAGTACTTC,TRBV29-1,TRBD2,many,TRBJ2-7
CAWSVGGYEQFF,TGTGCCTGGAGTGTAGGGGGCTATGAGCAGTTCTTC,TRBV30,TRBD1,few,TRBJ2-1
CATSRDLEDSPDTQYF,TGTGCCACCAGCAGAGATCTAGAGGACAGTCCCGATACGCAGTATTTT,TRBV15,-,many,TRBJ2-3
CATSVGTGYTF,TGTGCCACCAGTGTGGGGACTGGCTACACCTTC,TRBV24-1,-,few,TRBJ1-2
CASSARKGAGEQYF,TGTGCCAGCAGTGCCCGGAAGGGGGCGGGAGAGCAGTACTTC,TRBV2,-,many,TRBJ2-7
CASSLRLAGGSGANVLTF,TGTGCCAGCAGTCTCCGACTAGCGGGAGGCTCTGGGGCCAACGTCCTGACTTTC,TRBV28,TRBD2,-,TRBJ2-6
CASRGDRTLHF,TGTGCCAGCAGGGGGGATAGGACCCTCCACTTT,TRBV25-1,-,few,TRBJ1-6
CASSFRGANTGELFF,TGTGCCAGCAGCTTTCGAGGAGCCAACACCGGGGAGCTGTTTTTT,TRBV7-2,-,once,TRBJ2-2
CAISEGRGRGNEQFF,TGTGCCATCAGTGAAGGGCGGGGAAGGGGCAATGAGCAGTTCTTC,TRBV10-3,-,many,TRBJ2-1
CATSRDYGQGNYGYTF,TGTGCCACCAGCAGAGATTATGGGCAGGGGAACTATGGCTACACCTTC,TRBV15,-,many,TRBJ1-2
CASSFRQGAIRLF,TGTGCCAGCAGTTTCCGACAGGGAGCTATCCGCCTCTTC,TRBV12-3/TRBV12-4,TRBD1,many,TRBJ2-1
CASTPGGRTDTQYF,TGTGCCAGCACCCCGGGGGGCAGGACAGATACGCAGTATTTT,TRBV7-2,-,-,TRBJ2-3
CASSGEGQVANYGYTF,TGTGCCAGCAGTGGAGAGGGACAGGTCGCTAACTATGGCTACACCTTC,TRBV6-1,TRBD1,many,TRBJ1-2
CASREGGLGNQPQHF,TGTGCCAGCAGGGAGGGGGGGCTTGGCAATCAGCCCCAGCATTTT,TRBV6-1,-,many,TRBJ1-5
CASSTLAGGRNEQFF,TGTGCCAGTAGTACACTAGCGGGAGGTAGGAATGAGCAGTTCTTC,TRBV19,TRBD2,many,TRBJ2-1
CASRPMRRAYNGQFF,TGTGCCAGCAGGCCCATGCGGAGGGCCTACAATGGGCAGTTCTTC,TRBV12-3/TRBV12-4,-,-,TRBJ2-1
CASSQGGRINEQFF,TGTGCCAGCAGCCAGGGAGGGCGCATCAATGAGCAGTTCTTC,TRBV3-1,TRBD2,-,TRBJ2-1
CASSLESAGVGTDTQYF,TGTGCCAGCAGCTTGGAGTCGGCAGGGGTTGGCACAGATACGCAGTATTTT,TRBV5-4,-,-,TRBJ2-3
CSVEDPTAGTYGYTF,TGCAGCGTTGAAGATCCTACGGCAGGAACTTATGGCTACACCTTC,TRBV29-1,-,many,TRBJ1-2
CASSEQALGPQHF,TGTGCCAGTAGTGAACAGGCCCTAGGGCCCCAGCATTTT,TRBV19,-,-,TRBJ1-5
CASSDSRVGNTIYF,TGTGCCAGCAGTGACTCAAGGGTTGGAAACACCATATATTTT,TRBV6-4,-,few,TRBJ1-3
CASGGVMSYNSPLHF,TGTGCCAGCGGGGGTGTCATGAGCTATAATTCACCCCTCCACTTT,TRBV2,-,many,TRBJ1-6
CASSFQGGIDGYTF,TGTGCCAGCAGTTTTCAGGGGGGCATTGATGGCTACACCTTC,TRBV28,TRBD1,many,TRBJ1-2
CASSLVLAGRYNEQFF,TGTGCCAGCAGCTTAGTGCTAGCGGGAAGATACAATGAGCAGTTCTTC,TRBV7-6,TRBD2,-,TRBJ2-1
CASSQERGTGGNYEQYF,TGTGCCAGCAGCCAAGAAAGGGGGACAGGGGGCAACTACGAGCAGTACTTC,TRBV4-2,TRBD1,few,TRBJ2-7
CAWSVWGYEQFF,TGTGCCTGGAGTGTATGGGGGTATGAGCAGTTCTTC,TRBV30,-,many,TRBJ2-1
CASSFQESRTQYF,TGTGCCAGCAGCTTCCAGGAGTCTCGTACGCAGTATTTT,TRBV5-5,-,many,TRBJ2-3
CASRPDRGLYNEQFF,TGTGCCAGCAGACCGGACAGGGGGCTTTACAATGAGCAGTTCTTC,TRBV7-9,TRBD1,few,TRBJ2-1
CASSLDGVSTGELFF,TGTGCCAGCAGCTTAGATGGAGTCTCTACCGGGGAGCTGTTTTTT,TRBV7-9,-,many,TRBJ2-2
CASSYPFGQGGNEQFF,TGTGCCAGCAGTTACCCCTTCGGACAGGGGGGGAATGAGCAGTTCTTC,TRBV6-5,TRBD1,many,TRBJ2-1
CASSHRVTDTQYF,TGTGCCAGCAGCCACAGAGTCACAGATACGCAGTATTTT,TRBV6-1,-,many,TRBJ2-3
CASRNTDRNSMTPLHF,TGTGCCAGCCGAAATACAGACAGAAACTCTATGACACCCCTCCACTTT,TRBV5-5,-,-,TRBJ1-6
CATSKGLGDAYEQYF,TGTGCCACCAGCAAAGGGTTAGGAGACGCCTACGAGCAGTACTTC,TRBV15,-,-,TRBJ2-7
CASSDWQGVDYGYTF,TGTGCCAGCAGTGATTGGCAGGGAGTAGACTATGGCTACACCTTC,TRBV6-1,-,many,TRBJ1-2
CASSLVSGPDTQYF,TGTGCCAGCAGCTTGGTTTCGGGGCCAGATACGCAGTATTTT,TRBV5-5,-,many,TRBJ2-3
CATSRKGPGLAGNRALSAEQYF,TGTGCCACCAGCAGAAAGGGACCGGGACTAGCGGGAAATAGGGCCCTCTCGGCCGAGCAGTACTTC,TRBV15,TRBD2,many,TRBJ2-7
CASSVEGRTQETQYF,TGTGCCAGCAGCGTAGAGGGGCGGACTCAAGAGACCCAGTACTTC,TRBV9,-,-,TRBJ2-5